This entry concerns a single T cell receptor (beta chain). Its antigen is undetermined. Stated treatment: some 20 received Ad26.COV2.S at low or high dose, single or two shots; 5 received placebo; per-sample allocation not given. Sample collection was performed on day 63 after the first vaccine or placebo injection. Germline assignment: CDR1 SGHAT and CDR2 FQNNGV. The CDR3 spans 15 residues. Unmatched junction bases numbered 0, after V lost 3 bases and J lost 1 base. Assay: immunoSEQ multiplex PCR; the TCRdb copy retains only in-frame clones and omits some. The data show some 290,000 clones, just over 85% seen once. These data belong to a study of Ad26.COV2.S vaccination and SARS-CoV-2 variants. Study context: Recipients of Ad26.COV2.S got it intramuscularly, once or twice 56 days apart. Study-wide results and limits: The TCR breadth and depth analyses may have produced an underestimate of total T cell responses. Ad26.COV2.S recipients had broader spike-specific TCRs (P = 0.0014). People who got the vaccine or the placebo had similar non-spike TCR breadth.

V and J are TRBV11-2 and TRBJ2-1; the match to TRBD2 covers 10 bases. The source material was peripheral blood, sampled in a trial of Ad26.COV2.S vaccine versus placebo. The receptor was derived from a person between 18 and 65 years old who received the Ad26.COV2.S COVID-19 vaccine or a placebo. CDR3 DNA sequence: TGTGCCAGCAGCTTTAGCGGGGGGTCCTACAATGAGCAGTTCTTC. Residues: CASSFSGGSYNEQFF. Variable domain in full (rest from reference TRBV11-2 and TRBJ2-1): EAGVAQSPRYKIIEKRQSVAFWCNPISGHATLYWYQQILGQGPKLLIQFQNNGVVDDSQLPKDRFSAERLKGVDSTLKIQPAKLEDSAVYLCASSFSGGSYNEQFFGPGTRLTVL.